These 20 T cell receptor beta chains came from one sample sequenced in a study of T cells in Graves' hyperthyroidism and ophthalmopathy. There were TCR beta CDR3 regions amplified from RNA transcripts. HTBI primers drove first-round RT-PCR of the TCR CDR3. TCRdb re-called the multiplex PCR reads with MiXCR, one entry per CDR3 protein. Of hundreds of thousands of distinct CDR3 sequences listed, 45% are singletons. Sequencing was done on a sample of peripheral blood or thyroid tissue (not recorded which). The source is an adult man with Graves' disease, either hyperthyroidism or ophthalmopathy (not recorded which).

This clonotype appeared many times. J is TRBJ2-5 and V is TRBV29-1; 7 bases match TRBD1. The V segment lost 5 bases and the J segment 5 bases; nucleotides outside the gene matches: 8. The CDR3 runs to 13 residues. Germline CDR1 reads SQVTM; CDR2 reads ANQGSEA. The CDR3: CSVPMTGLETQYF. CDR3 nucleotides: TGCAGCGTTCCTATGACAGGGTTGGAGACCCAGTACTTC.

V usage is TRBV11-2 and J usage is TRBJ2-7, with 11 bases fitting TRBD1. The V segment lost 6 bases and the J segment 2 bases; nucleotides outside the gene matches: 12. The CDR3 has 17 residues. Germline V gene data show CDR1 as SGHAT and CDR2 as FQNNGV. CDR3 in DNA: TGTGCCAGCAGGGGATTTAGAGCGGACAGGGGGCCCTACGAGCAGTACTTC. As protein: CASRGFRADRGPYEQYF.

A word on this clonotype: This may arise from a read error, as a much more abundant clone is one base away. V usage is TRBV29-1 and J usage is TRBJ1-6, with 8 bases aligning to TRBD1. Germline CDR1 SQVTM, CDR2 ANQGSEA. This CDR3 has 13 amino acids. V trimming: 6 bases; J trimming: 7 bases; junction bases outside the gene matches: 5. The DNA for the CDR3 is TGCAGCGTCCGGGACAGGTGGAATTCACCCCTCCACTTT. The encoded protein is CSVRDRWNSPLHF.

The chain recombines TRBV10-3 with TRBJ1-5; D perhaps matches TRBD1 (5 bases). The CDR3 is 14 amino acids. V gave up 5 bases and J gave up 1 base, with 9 bases separating them. Germline CDR1 reads ENHRY; CDR2 reads SYGVKD. The CDR3 region is CAISSPGSNQPQHF. CDR3 in DNA: TGTGCCATCAGTTCCCCAGGGAGCAATCAGCCCCAGCATTTT.

This clonotype came up a few times. The V gene is TRBV6-1, the J gene TRBJ1-6, with D possibly TRBD1 on 6 matching bases. This CDR3 is 13 amino acids long. CDR1 is MNHNS and CDR2 is SASEGT in the germline V gene. The CDR3 DNA follows: TGTGCTACTTCGGACAGAGGAAATTCACCCCTCCACTTT. Its protein is CATSDRGNSPLHF.

About this clonotype: A read error may be the cause here, since a much bigger clone is one base away. The V call is TRBV7-8, the J call TRBJ1-4; D ambiguous. V lost 2 bases and J 7 bases, leaving 17 bases between the germline ends. From germline, CDR1 is SGHVS and CDR2 FQNEAQ. This CDR3 has 16 amino acids. The CDR3 here is CASSLNRAGNSEKLFF. The CDR3 coding sequence is TGTGCCAGCAGCTTAAATAGGGCAGGAAATAGTGAAAAACTGTTTTTT.

This clonotype was seen repeatedly, ten times or more. The genes are TRBV12-3 or TRBV12-4 and TRBJ1-6, with a tentative D call TRBD1 (5 bases). The CDR3 consists of 13 residues. V lost 4 bases and J lost 11, with 12 bases in between. Here the CDR3 DNA reads TGTGCCAGCAGTTGGGCAGGGCTGGCACCCCTCCACTTT. Translating it yields CASSWAGLAPLHF.

In this sample, this clonotype turned up a few times. The V gene is TRBV7-8, the J gene TRBJ2-7, with 9 bases lining up with TRBD1. CDR1 and CDR2 (germline): SGHVS, FQNEAQ. The CDR3 runs to 15 residues. V was clipped by 4 bases and J by 3 bases; unmatched bases: 7. In DNA, the CDR3 is TGTGCCAGCAGCTACAGGGACAGGGCGGACTACGAGCAGTACTTC. Protein: CASSYRDRADYEQYF. The complete variable domain, with remaining parts taken from reference TRBV7-8 and TRBJ2-7, reads GAGVSQSPRYKVAKRGQDVALRCDPISGHVSLFWYQQALGQGPEFLTYFQNEAQLDKSGLPSDRFFAERPEGSVSTLKIQRTQQEDSAVYLCASSYRDRADYEQYFGPGTRLTVT.

With regard to this clonotype: A much larger clone lies a single base off, so this may be a read error. The genes are TRBV10-3 and TRBJ1-1; D gene unclear. This CDR3 is built from 13 residues. Germline V lookup: CDR1 ENHRY, CDR2 SYGVKD. The CDR3: CASSESTYTEAFF. For the CDR3, the DNA is TGTGCCAGCAGTGAGTCGACCTACACTGAAGCTTTCTTT.

The chain links TRBV29-1 to TRBJ1-4, with D tentatively TRBD1 (5 bases). V was cut by 0 bases and J by 2 bases, with 16 bases left in between. The CDR3 runs to 17 residues. CDR1 SQVTM and CDR2 ANQGSEA come from the germline V gene. DNA for the CDR3: TGCAGCGTTGAAGATGCGAGGCAGGGAGGGACTAATGAAAAACTGTTTTTT. Translating gives CSVEDARQGGTNEKLFF.

The chain joins TRBV7-9 to TRBJ1-5; no firm D call. The V end lost 4 bases, the J end lost 5 bases, and 12 bases lay between the germline ends. The CDR3 totals 14 residues. The germline gives CDR1 SEHNR, CDR2 FQNEAQ (reference sequence). The CDR3 bases are TGTGCCAGCAGCTCGCCCGGGCCCGATCAGCCCCAGCATTTT. It codes for CASSSPGPDQPQHF.

CDR3: CSLEGQGAGYGYTF. CDR3 in DNA: TGCAGCTTGGAAGGACAGGGGGCGGGCTATGGCTACACCTTC. J is TRBJ1-2 and V is TRBV29-1, with 11 bases fitting TRBD1. There are 14 residues in the CDR3. From germline, CDR1 is SQVTM and CDR2 ANQGSEA. V trimming: 8 bases; J trimming: 4 bases; junction bases outside the gene matches: 9.

A word on this clonotype: This may be a read error: a much more frequent sequence differs by one nucleotide. The J gene is TRBJ2-5, the V gene TRBV7-2; TRBD2 is a possible D gene (6 bases). From germline, CDR1 is SGHTA and CDR2 FQGNSA. The CDR3 totals 16 residues. The CDR3 DNA is TGTGCCAGCAGCTTGGATGGCGGGACGGGGCAAGAGACCCAGCACTTC. Its protein is CASSLDGGTGQETQHF.

At least ten counts were recorded for this clonotype. This sequence joins TRBV2 and TRBJ1-6; D unclear. This CDR3 is 14 amino acids long. Trimming cost V 5 bases and J 9 bases, with 14 bases left between them. Per the germline V gene, CDR1 is SNHLY and CDR2 is FYNNEI. The CDR3 nucleotides are TGTGCCAGCAGTCAACGAGCGGATGTTTCACCCCTCCACTTT. Translating gives CASSQRADVSPLHF.

As to this clonotype: One end of the junction fails to match germline, which may point to a read error. The chain combines TRBV11-2 with TRBJ1-5; D call uncertain. Germline V lookup: CDR1 SGHAT, CDR2 FQNNGV. The CDR3 extends over 13 amino acids. This CDR3 is CASSLYDNKPQHF. CDR3 coding DNA: TGTGCCAGCAGCTTATACGACAATAAGCCCCAGCATTTT.

The chain employs TRBV7-9 and TRBJ2-7, with TRBD2 matching over 10 bases. The CDR3 contains 12 residues. V was clipped by 4 bases and J by 12 bases; unmatched bases: 6. CDR1 SEHNR and CDR2 FQNEAQ come from the germline V gene (reference sequence). CDR3 DNA: TGTGCCAGCAGCTCCGAGACTAGCGGGCGGTACTTC. Its protein is CASSSETSGRYF. The complete variable domain, with remaining parts taken from reference TRBV7-9 and TRBJ2-7, reads DTGVSQNPRHKITKRGQNVTFRCDPISEHNRLYWYRQTLGQGPEFLTYFQNEAQLEKSRLLSDRFSAERPKGSFSTLEIQRTEQGDSAMYLCASSSETSGRYFGPGTRLTVT.

Comment on this clonotype: A much more abundant neighbour one base away suggests this may be a read error. In DNA, the CDR3 is TGCAGTGCTAGTGAGGGGGACACTGAAGCTTTCTTT. Translating it yields CSASEGDTEAFF. V and J are TRBV20-1 and TRBJ1-1, with D tentatively TRBD1 (6 bases). Germline lookup yields CDR1 DFQATT and CDR2 SNEGSKA (reference sequence). The germline V and J ends were trimmed by 3 bases and 3 bases, with 8 bases remaining between them. The CDR3 runs 12 residues.

This clonotype was seen many times. The genes are TRBV10-3 and TRBJ1-2; D is unresolved. V lost 0 bases to trimming and J lost 3 bases, with 8 bases between them. The germline CDR1 and CDR2 sequences are ENHRY and SYGVKD. CDR3 length equals 14 residues. The CDR3 here is CAISESNEDYGYTF. The CDR3, as DNA: TGTGCCATCAGTGAGTCGAACGAGGACTATGGCTACACCTTC.

The genes are TRBV9 and TRBJ2-6; no reliable D call. From germline, CDR1 is SGDLS and CDR2 YYNGEE. The CDR3 has 16 residues. Trimming removed 4 bases from V and 0 bases from J, with 11 bases in between. CDR3 amino acids: CASSQLGPSGANVLTF. DNA for the CDR3: TGTGCCAGCAGCCAATTAGGGCCCTCTGGGGCCAACGTCCTGACTTTC.

The CDR3 reads CASSPRTGGAGEQYF. In DNA, the CDR3 is TGTGCCAGCAGCCCCCGGACAGGAGGGGCGGGAGAGCAGTACTTC. This chain uses TRBV7-9 with TRBJ2-7; TRBD1 is a possible D gene (7 bases). In germline, CDR1 is SEHNR, CDR2 FQNEAQ (reference sequence). The CDR3 consists of 15 residues. The germline V and J ends were trimmed by 5 bases and 7 bases, with 21 bases remaining between them.